This passage covers 8 T cell receptor beta chains from one sample sequenced in a study of human T cells and chemical hapten exposure (dated by TCRdb to the early 2020s). The sample's time point, from its label and the paper: patch test 3, about 24 weeks after DPC sensitization. The treatment or condition tag for this specimen amounts to: therapeutic diphenylcyclopropenone sensitization with weekly scalp DPC. The library was obtained by RACE. Sequencer: NextSeq 500. Using fastp at Q25 and MiXCR, TCRdb reprocessed the public reads and kept productive beta chains. Rows merge per CDR3 protein into single entries with the most common DNA and genes. For this sample there are approximately 160,000 distinct CDR3 sequences; about a quarter appear just once. The leading ten clones occupy around 2.3% of the sample. The specimen comprised whole blood, sampled in connection with sensitization to the hapten diphenylcyclopropenone (DPC). The receptors originated from a woman aged 18-35 years with alopecia areata. Some clones in this sample may be carry-over from other donors' samples.

The V and J genes are TRBV5-1 and TRBJ1-2; possibly TRBD1 for D (5 bases). CDR1 SGHRS and CDR2 YFSETQ come from the germline V gene. The CDR3 consists of 15 residues. V lost 1 base to trimming and J lost 4 bases, with 14 bases between them. CDR3 region: CASSLQQAGIYGYTF. CDR3 DNA: TGCGCCAGCAGCTTGCAACAGGCCGGTATCTATGGCTACACCTTC.

CDR3 DNA: TGTGCCAGCTCAGTAGCGCGAGATACGCAGTATTTT. Amino acids: CASSVARDTQYF. This sequence joins TRBV6-1 and TRBJ2-3, with D possibly TRBD2 on 5 matching bases. CDR1 MNHNS and CDR2 SASEGT come from the germline V gene. This CDR3 comprises 12 residues. V dropped 8 bases and J dropped 5 bases, with 11 bases sitting between them.

The chain combines TRBV9 with TRBJ2-1, with 7 positions matching TRBD2. The CDR3 is made up of 13 amino acids. The germline gives CDR1 SGDLS, CDR2 YYNGEE. J was trimmed by 6 bases and V by 0 bases; bases with no gene match: 0. Here the CDR3 reads CASSVGLANEQFF. The CDR3 DNA reads TGTGCCAGCAGCGTAGGACTAGCCAATGAGCAGTTCTTC.

This clonotype came up a few times. The CDR3 region has the DNA TGTGCCAGCAGCTTAGGGTACCATAATGAGCAGTTCTTC. As protein: CASSLGYHNEQFF. The chain recombines TRBV7-8 with TRBJ2-1; D unclear. Trimming removed 1 base at V and 7 bases at J, with 8 bases between. The CDR3 sequence is 13 residues long. Per germline, CDR1 SGHVS and CDR2 FQNEAQ.

This rearrangement joins TRBV11-1 to TRBJ2-2; perhaps TRBD1 as D (6 bases). Trimming removed 5 bases at V and 4 bases at J, with 11 bases between. The CDR3 totals 14 residues. Per the germline V gene, CDR1 is SGHAT and CDR2 is FQDESV (reference sequence). The CDR3 reads CASSQDSLTGELFF. The CDR3 DNA reads as TGTGCCAGCAGCCAGGACAGTCTCACCGGGGAGCTGTTTTTT.

This clonotype has a handful of counts. This sequence joins TRBV29-1 and TRBJ2-2, with 8 positions matching TRBD1. The CDR3 is 14 amino acids. The trim removed 6 bases at V and 2 bases at J, leaving 5 bases unmatched. Germline lookup yields CDR1 SQVTM and CDR2 ANQGSEA. The chain's CDR3 is CSVRGQANTGELFF. As DNA, the CDR3 is TGCAGCGTACGGGGACAGGCCAACACCGGGGAGCTGTTTTTT.

As for this clonotype: One junction end does not reproduce the germline sequence, and a read error may be involved. The V gene is TRBV6-2 or TRBV6-3, the J gene TRBJ1-2; D unresolved. This CDR3 is built from 11 residues. CDR1 is MNHEY and CDR2 is SVGEGT in the germline V gene. The CDR3 reads CAIRTAYSYTF. The DNA of the CDR3 is TGTGCCATCCGGACTGCCTATAGCTACACCTTC.

This clonotype was seen more than once but under ten times. The chain is built from TRBV3-1 and TRBJ2-5; D possibly matches TRBD1 or TRBD2 (5 bases each). V was clipped by 4 bases and J by 4 bases, with 19 bases between them. CDR1 is LGHDT and CDR2 is YNNKEL in the germline V gene (reference sequence). The CDR3 totals 16 residues. The CDR3: CASSLTGPGGGETQYF. The DNA of the CDR3 is TGTGCCAGCAGCCTAACAGGCCCCGGAGGAGGAGAGACCCAGTACTTC.